A single sample gave rise to the 9 T cell receptor beta chains below, sequenced in a study of T cell responses to AZD1222 COVID-19 vaccine. TCRdb's copy holds only in-frame clones and misses some; the assay was immunoSEQ multiplex PCR. The sample lists approximately 110,000 clones; about 85% were seen once. Sequences were derived from peripheral blood, sampled on day 0 of AZD1222 vaccination. These receptor sequences come from an adult in good health.

This rearrangement joins TRBV28 to TRBJ2-5, with TRBD1 matching 8 bases. This CDR3 spans 14 amino acids. V lost 4 bases, J lost 5 bases, and 6 bases stayed unmatched. CDR1 is MDHEN and CDR2 is SYDVKM in the germline V gene. The CDR3 loop reads CASSWQGAKETQYF. The DNA for the CDR3 is TGTGCCAGCAGTTGGCAGGGGGCTAAGGAGACCCAGTACTTC.

The CDR3 region has the DNA TGTGCCAGCAGTCATTCGAACACCGGGGAGCTGTTTTTT. It is translated as CASSHSNTGELFF. This sequence joins TRBV28 and TRBJ2-2; no clear D. With 5 bases removed from V and 0 bases from J, the gap between germline ends came to 4 bases. CDR3 length: 13 residues. Germline V gives CDR1 MDHEN, CDR2 SYDVKM. Together with reference TRBV28 and TRBJ2-2, the CDR3 gives the full variable domain: DVKVTQSSRYLVKRTGEKVFLECVQDMDHENMFWYRQDPGLGLRLIYFSYDVKMKEKGDIPEGYSVSREKKERFSLILESASTNQTSMYLCASSHSNTGELFFGEGSRLTVL.

This sequence joins TRBV18 and TRBJ1-2; TRBD1 agrees at 8 bases. V lost 10 bases and J lost 7; bases outside the gene matches: 17. Per germline, CDR1 KGHSH and CDR2 LQKENI. CDR3 length: 15 residues. The CDR3 loop reads CATSVASDRAVGYTF. CDR3 sequence (DNA): TGTGCCACCTCTGTCGCCTCGGACAGGGCCGTTGGCTACACCTTC.

V usage is TRBV18 and J usage is TRBJ1-1, with 11 positions matching TRBD1. This CDR3 region has 15 residues. The V gene end was trimmed by 3 bases and the J gene end by 6 bases; junction bases not matched to a gene: 6. Germline CDR1 and CDR2: KGHSH and LQKENI. The CDR3 here is CASSPDPDRGPEAFF. CDR3 nucleotides: TGTGCCAGCTCACCCGATCCGGACAGGGGGCCTGAAGCTTTCTTT.

The rearrangement joins TRBV10-3 to TRBJ2-3; D tentatively fits TRBD1 or TRBD2 (5 bases each). Trimming stripped 0 bases from V and 4 bases from J, with 17 bases between. CDR1 ENHRY and CDR2 SYGVKD come from the germline V gene. The CDR3 has 17 amino acids. This CDR3 is CAISESVGTRGPDTQYF. The CDR3, as DNA: TGTGCCATCAGTGAGTCGGTGGGGACCCGGGGCCCAGATACGCAGTATTTT.

V and J are TRBV6-6 and TRBJ2-2; 10 bases are shared with TRBD1. V shed 7 bases, J shed 8 bases, and the junction held 7 bases outside the gene matches. This CDR3 has 14 amino acids. Germline CDR1 is MNHNY and CDR2 is SVGAGI (reference sequence). CDR3 DNA sequence: TGTGCCAGCACCTTGGGACAGGGGTTAGGGGAGCTGTTTTTT. The encoded protein is CASTLGQGLGELFF.

The V and J genes are TRBV19 and TRBJ1-6; no clear D gene. Trimming took 3 bases from V and 8 from J, leaving 8 bases between them. The CDR3 is 13 residues long. Germline V CDR1 and CDR2: LNHDA, SQIVND (reference sequence). CDR3 residues: CASSIIRDSPLHF. In nucleotides, the CDR3 is TGTGCCAGTAGTATCATCCGGGATTCACCCCTCCACTTT.

V is TRBV7-3 and J is TRBJ2-1; no definite D call. The CDR3 length is 17 residues. V lost 0 bases and J lost 7, with 19 bases in between. Germline assignment: CDR1 SGHTA and CDR2 FQGTGA. DNA of the CDR3: TGTGCCAGCAGCTTAACCGGCGAGCGTGGGCCAAGTAATGAGCAGTTCTTC. Protein: CASSLTGERGPSNEQFF.

The rearrangement links TRBV19 to TRBJ1-2; D call uncertain. From germline, CDR1 is LNHDA and CDR2 SQIVND (reference sequence). The CDR3 runs 10 residues. CDR3 in DNA: TGTGAGAGGTCGGGCAACGGCTACACCTTC. Its translation is CERSGNGYTF. The whole variable domain, filled in from reference TRBV19 and TRBJ1-2, reads DGGITQSPKYLFRKEGQNVTLSCEQNLNHDAMYWYRQDPGQGLRLIYYSQIVNDFQKGDIAEGYSVSREKKESFPLTVTSAQKNPTAFYLCERSGNGYTFGSGTRLTVV.